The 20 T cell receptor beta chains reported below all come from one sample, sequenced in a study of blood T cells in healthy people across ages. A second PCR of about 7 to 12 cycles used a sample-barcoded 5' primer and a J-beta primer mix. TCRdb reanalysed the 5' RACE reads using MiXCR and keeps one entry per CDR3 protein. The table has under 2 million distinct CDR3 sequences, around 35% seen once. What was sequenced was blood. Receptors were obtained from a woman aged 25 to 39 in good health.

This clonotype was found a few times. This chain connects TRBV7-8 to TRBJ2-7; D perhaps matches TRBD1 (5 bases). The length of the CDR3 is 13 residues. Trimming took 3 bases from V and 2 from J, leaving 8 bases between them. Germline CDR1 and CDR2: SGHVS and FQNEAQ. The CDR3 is CASSLSDTYEQYF. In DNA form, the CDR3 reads TGTGCCAGCAGCTTGTCGGACACCTACGAGCAGTACTTC. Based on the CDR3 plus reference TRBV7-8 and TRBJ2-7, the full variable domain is GAGVSQSPRYKVAKRGQDVALRCDPISGHVSLFWYQQALGQGPEFLTYFQNEAQLDKSGLPSDRFFAERPEGSVSTLKIQRTQQEDSAVYLCASSLSDTYEQYFGPGTRLTVT.

In nucleotides, the CDR3 is TGTGCCAGCAGTTACCGGGGAACCACAGATACGCAGTATTTT. This gives the protein CASSYRGTTDTQYF. The chain employs TRBV6-2 or TRBV6-3 and TRBJ2-3; possibly TRBD2 for D (5 bases). The ends were cut back, 2 bases at V and 2 bases at J, with 8 bases in the middle. The V gene's germline CDR1 is MNHEY and CDR2 SVGEGT. The CDR3 consists of 14 residues.

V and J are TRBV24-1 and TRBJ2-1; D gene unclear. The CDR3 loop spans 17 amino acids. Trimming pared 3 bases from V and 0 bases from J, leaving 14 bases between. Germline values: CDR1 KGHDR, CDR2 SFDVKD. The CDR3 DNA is TGTGCCACCAGTGATCCCCCGGCGGACCTCTCCTACAATGAGCAGTTCTTC. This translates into CATSDPPADLSYNEQFF.

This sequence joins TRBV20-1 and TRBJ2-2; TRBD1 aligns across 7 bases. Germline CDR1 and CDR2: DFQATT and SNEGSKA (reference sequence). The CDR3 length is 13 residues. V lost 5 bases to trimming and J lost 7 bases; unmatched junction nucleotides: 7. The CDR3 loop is CSAAQGLGGELFF. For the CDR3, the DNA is TGCAGTGCTGCACAGGGGCTGGGCGGGGAGCTGTTTTTT.

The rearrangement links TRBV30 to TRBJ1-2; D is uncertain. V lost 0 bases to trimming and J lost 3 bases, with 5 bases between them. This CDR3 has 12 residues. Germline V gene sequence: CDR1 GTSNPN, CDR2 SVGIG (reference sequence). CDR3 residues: CAWSVPYYGYTF. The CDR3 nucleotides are TGTGCCTGGAGTGTTCCCTACTATGGCTACACCTTC.

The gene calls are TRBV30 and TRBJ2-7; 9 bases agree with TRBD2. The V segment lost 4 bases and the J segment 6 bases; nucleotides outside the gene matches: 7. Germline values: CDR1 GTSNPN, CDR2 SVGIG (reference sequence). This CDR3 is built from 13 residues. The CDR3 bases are TGTGCCTGGAAATCCGGACTAGCGACCGAGCAGTACTTC. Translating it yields CAWKSGLATEQYF.

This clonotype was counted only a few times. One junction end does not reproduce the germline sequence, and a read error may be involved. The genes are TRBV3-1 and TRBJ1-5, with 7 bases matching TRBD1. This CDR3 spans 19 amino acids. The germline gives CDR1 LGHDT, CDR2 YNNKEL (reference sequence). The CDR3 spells CASRQARRQGVRGNQPQHF. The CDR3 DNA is TGTGCCAGCAGACAAGCGAGAAGACAGGGCGTTCGGGGCAATCAGCCCCAGCATTTT.

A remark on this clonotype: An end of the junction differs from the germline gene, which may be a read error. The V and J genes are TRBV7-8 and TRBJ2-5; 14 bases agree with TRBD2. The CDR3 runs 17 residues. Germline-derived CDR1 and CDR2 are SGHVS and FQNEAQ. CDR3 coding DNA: TGTGTCAGCAGCTCCGAAGCTGGGACTAGCGGGGGAGAGACCCAGTACTTC. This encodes CVSSSEAGTSGGETQYF.

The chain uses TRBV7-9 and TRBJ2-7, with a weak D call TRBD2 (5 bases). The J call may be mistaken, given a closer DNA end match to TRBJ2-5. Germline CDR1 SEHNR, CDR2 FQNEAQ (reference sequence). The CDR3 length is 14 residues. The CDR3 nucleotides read TGTGCCAGCAGCTCAGAGGGCGGGTGGGAGACCCAGTACTTC. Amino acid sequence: CASSSEGGWETQYF.

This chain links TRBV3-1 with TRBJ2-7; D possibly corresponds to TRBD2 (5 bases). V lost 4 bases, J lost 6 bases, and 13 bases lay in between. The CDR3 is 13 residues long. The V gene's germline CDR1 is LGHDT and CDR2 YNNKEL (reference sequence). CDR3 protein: CASSRSGWGEQYF. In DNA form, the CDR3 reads TGTGCCAGCAGCCGTTCGGGGTGGGGCGAGCAGTACTTC.

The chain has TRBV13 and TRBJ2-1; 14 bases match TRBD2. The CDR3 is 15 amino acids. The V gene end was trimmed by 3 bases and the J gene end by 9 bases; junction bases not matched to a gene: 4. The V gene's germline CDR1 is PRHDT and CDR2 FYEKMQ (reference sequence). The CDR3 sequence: CASSLEGTSGSEQFF. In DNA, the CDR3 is TGTGCCAGCAGCTTGGAGGGGACTAGCGGGAGTGAGCAGTTCTTC.

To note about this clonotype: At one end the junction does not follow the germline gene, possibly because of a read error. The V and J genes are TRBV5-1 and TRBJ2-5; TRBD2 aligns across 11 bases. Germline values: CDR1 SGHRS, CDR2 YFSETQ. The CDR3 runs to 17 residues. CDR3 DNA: TGCGCCAGCAGCTTGGCCGAGGTAGCGGGAGGGCAAGGGACCCAGTACTTC. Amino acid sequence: CASSLAEVAGGQGTQYF.

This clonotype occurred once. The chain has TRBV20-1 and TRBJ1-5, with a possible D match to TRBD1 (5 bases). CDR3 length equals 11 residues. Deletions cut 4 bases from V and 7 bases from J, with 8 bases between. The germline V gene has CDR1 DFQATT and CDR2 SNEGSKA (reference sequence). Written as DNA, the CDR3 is TGCAGTGCTATAGGGGAACAGCCCCAGCATTTT. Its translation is CSAIGEQPQHF.

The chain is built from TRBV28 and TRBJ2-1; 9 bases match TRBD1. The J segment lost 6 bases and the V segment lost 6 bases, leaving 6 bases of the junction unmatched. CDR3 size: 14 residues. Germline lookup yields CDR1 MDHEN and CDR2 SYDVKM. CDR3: CASSRTGVGNEQFF. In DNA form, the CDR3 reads TGTGCCAGCAGCAGGACAGGGGTAGGCAATGAGCAGTTCTTC. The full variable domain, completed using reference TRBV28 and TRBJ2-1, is DVKVTQSSRYLVKRTGEKVFLECVQDMDHENMFWYRQDPGLGLRLIYFSYDVKMKEKGDIPEGYSVSREKKERFSLILESASTNQTSMYLCASSRTGVGNEQFFGPGTRLTVL.

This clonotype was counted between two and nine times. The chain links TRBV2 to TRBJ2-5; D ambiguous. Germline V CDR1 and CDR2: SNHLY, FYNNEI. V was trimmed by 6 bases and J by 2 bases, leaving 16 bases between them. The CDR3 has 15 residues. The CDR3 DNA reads TGTGCCAGCAGGGCGTTGGGTCTACCGCAAGAGACCCAGTACTTC. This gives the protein CASRALGLPQETQYF.

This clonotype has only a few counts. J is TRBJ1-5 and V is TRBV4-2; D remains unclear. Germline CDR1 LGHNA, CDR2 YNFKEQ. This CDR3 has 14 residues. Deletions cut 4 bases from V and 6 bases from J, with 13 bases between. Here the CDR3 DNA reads TGTGCCAGCAGCCCAACGACAAAGGTTCAGCCCCAGCATTTT. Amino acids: CASSPTTKVQPQHF.

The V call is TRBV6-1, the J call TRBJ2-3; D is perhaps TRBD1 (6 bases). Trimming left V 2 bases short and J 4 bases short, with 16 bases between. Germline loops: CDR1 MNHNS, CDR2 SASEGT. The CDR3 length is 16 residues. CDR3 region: CASSEYRTGMSDTQYF. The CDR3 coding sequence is TGTGCCAGCAGTGAATATCGTACAGGGATGTCAGATACGCAGTATTTT.

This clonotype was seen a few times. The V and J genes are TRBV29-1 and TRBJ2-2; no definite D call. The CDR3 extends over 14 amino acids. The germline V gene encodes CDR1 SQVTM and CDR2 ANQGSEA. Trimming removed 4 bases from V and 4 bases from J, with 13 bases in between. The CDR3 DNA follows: TGCAGCGTTGTTGGGGTAATAGGCACCGGGGAGCTGTTTTTT. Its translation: CSVVGVIGTGELFF.

DNA of the CDR3: TGTGCCAGCAGCGCGAAAAGGGGATCACCCCTCCACTTT. Residues: CASSAKRGSPLHF. The chain employs TRBV7-2 and TRBJ1-6; D may be TRBD1 (5 bases). The CDR3 length is 13 residues. The V end lost 5 bases, the J end lost 10 bases, and 12 bases lay between the germline ends. The germline CDR1 and CDR2 sequences are SGHTA and FQGNSA.

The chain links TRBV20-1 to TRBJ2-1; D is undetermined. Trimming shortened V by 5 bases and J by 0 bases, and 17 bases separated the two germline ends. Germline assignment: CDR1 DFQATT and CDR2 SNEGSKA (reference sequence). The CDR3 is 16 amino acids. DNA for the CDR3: TGCAGTGCTGGTGACCTGCGGTCCAGCTCCTACAATGAGCAGTTCTTC. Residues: CSAGDLRSSSYNEQFF.